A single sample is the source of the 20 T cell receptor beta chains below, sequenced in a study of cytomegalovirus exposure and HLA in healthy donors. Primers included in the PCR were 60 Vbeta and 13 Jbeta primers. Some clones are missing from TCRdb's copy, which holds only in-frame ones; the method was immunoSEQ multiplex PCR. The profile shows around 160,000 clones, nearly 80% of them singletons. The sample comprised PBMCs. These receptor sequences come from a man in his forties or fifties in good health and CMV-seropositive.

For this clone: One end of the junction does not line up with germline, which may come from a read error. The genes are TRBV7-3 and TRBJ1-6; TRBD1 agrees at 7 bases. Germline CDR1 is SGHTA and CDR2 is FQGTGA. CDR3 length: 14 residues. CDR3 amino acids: CASSDGTANPPLHF. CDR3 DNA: TGTGCCAGCAGCGACGGGACAGCTAATCCACCCCTCCACTTT.

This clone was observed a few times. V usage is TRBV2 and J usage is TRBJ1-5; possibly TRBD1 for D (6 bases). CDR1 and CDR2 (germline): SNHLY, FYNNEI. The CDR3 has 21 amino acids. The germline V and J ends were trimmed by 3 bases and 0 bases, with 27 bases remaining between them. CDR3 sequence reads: CASSDIPYMTWGRDSNQPQHF. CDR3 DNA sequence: TGTGCCAGCAGTGATATACCGTATATGACCTGGGGGCGAGATAGCAATCAGCCCCAGCATTTT.

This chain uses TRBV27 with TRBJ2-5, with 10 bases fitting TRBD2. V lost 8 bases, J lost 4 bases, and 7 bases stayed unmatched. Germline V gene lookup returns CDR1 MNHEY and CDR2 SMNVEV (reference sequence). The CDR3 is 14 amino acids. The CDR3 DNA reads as TGTGCCAGCTGGCTAGCGGGGGTGGGAGAGACCCAGTACTTC. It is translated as CASWLAGVGETQYF.

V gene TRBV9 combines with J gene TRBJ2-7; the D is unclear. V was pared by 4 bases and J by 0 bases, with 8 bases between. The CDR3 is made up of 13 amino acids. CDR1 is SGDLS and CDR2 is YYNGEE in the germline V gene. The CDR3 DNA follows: TGTGCCAGCAGCAGAGCCCTCTCCTACGAGCAGTACTTC. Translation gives CASSRALSYEQYF.

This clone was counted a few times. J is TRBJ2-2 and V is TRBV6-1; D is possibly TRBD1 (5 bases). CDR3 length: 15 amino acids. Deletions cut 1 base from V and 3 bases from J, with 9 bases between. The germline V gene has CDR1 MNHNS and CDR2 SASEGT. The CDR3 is CASSEGTGHTGELFF. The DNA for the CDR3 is TGTGCCAGCAGTGAAGGTACAGGTCACACCGGGGAGCTGTTTTTT.

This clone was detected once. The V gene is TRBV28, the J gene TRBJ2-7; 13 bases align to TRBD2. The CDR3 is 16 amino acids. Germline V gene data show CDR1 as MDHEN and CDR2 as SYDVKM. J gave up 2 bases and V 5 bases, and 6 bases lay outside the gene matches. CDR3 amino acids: CASSTRTSGGTYEQYF. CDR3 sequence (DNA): TGTGCCAGCAGTACAAGGACTAGCGGGGGTACCTACGAGCAGTACTTC.

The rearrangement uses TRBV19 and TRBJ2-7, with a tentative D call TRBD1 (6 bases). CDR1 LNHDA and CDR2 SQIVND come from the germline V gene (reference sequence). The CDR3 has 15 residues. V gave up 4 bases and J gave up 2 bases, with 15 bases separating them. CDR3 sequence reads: CASSTRTRGTYEQYF. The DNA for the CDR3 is TGTGCCAGTAGTACAAGGACCAGGGGCACCTACGAGCAGTACTTC.

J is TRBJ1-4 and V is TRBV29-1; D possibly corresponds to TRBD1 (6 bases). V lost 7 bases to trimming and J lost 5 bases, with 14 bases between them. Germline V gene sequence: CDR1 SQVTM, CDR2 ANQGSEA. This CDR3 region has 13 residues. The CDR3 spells CSGRDTVNEKLFF. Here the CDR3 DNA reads TGCAGCGGCCGGGACACGGTGAATGAAAAACTGTTTTTT.

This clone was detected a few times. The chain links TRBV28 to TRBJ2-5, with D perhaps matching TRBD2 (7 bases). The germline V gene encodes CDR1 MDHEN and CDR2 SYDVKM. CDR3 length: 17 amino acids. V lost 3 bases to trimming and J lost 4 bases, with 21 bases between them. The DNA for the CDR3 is TGTGCCAGCAGTTTCATTGGGGGGGGCAAATCGGGAGAGACCCAGTACTTC. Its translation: CASSFIGGGKSGETQYF. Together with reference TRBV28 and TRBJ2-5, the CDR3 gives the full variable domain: DVKVTQSSRYLVKRTGEKVFLECVQDMDHENMFWYRQDPGLGLRLIYFSYDVKMKEKGDIPEGYSVSREKKERFSLILESASTNQTSMYLCASSFIGGGKSGETQYFGPGTRLLVL.

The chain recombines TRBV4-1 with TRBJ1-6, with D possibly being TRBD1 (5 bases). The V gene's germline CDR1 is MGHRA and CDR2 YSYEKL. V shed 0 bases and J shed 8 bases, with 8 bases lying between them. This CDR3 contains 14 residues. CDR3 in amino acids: CASSQESRDSPLHF. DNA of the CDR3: TGCGCCAGCAGCCAAGAAAGCAGGGATTCACCCCTCCACTTT.

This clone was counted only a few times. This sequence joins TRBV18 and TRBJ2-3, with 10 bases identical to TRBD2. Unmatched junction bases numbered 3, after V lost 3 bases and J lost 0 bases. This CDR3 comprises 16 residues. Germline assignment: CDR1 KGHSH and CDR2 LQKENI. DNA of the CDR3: TGTGCCAGCTCACCCATGACTAGCGGGAGCACAGATACGCAGTATTTT. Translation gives CASSPMTSGSTDTQYF.

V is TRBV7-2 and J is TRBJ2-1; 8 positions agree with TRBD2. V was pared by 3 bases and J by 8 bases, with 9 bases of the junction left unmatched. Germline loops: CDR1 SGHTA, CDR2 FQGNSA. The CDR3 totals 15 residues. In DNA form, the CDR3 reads TGTGCCAGCAGCTTTGCGGGAGGTCCAGGCGATGAGCAGTTCTTC. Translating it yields CASSFAGGPGDEQFF.

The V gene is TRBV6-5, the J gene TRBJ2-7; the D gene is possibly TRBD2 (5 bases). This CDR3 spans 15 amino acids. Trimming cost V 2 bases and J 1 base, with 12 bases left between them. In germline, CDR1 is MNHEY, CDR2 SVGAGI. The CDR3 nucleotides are TGTGCCAGCAGTTACGGAGGATGGGGTTCCTACGAGCAGTACTTC. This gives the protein CASSYGGWGSYEQYF.

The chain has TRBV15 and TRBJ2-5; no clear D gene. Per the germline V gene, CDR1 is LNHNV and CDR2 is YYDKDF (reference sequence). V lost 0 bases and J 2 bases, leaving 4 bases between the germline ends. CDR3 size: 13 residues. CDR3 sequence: CATSRDLQETQYF. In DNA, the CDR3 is TGTGCCACCAGCAGAGACCTTCAAGAGACCCAGTACTTC.

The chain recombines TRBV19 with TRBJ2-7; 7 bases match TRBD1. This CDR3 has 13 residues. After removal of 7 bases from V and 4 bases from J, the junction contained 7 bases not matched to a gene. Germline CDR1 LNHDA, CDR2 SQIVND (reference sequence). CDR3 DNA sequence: TGTGCCAGTACAGAAACGACAGGGTACGAGCAGTACTTC. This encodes CASTETTGYEQYF.

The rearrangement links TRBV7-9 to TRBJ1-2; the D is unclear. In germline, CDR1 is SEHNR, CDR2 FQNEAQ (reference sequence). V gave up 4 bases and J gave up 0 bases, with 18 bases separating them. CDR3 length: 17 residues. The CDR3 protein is CASSSWTELLANYGYTF. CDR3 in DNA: TGTGCCAGCAGCTCCTGGACTGAACTCCTAGCTAACTATGGCTACACCTTC.

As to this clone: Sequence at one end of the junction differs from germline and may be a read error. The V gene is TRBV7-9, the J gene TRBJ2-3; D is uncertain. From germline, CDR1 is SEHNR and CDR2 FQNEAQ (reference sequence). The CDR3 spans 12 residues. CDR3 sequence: CSSSSYTDTQYF. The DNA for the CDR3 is TGTTCCAGCAGCTCCTACACAGATACGCAGTATTTT.

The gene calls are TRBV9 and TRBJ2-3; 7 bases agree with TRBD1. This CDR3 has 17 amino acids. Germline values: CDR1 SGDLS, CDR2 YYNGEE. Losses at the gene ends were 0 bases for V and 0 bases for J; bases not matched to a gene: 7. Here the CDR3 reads CASSVGRGQVSTDTQYF. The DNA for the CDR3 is TGTGCCAGCAGCGTAGGAAGGGGGCAAGTAAGCACAGATACGCAGTATTTT. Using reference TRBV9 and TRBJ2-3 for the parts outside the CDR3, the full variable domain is DSGVTQTPKHLITATGQRVTLRCSPRSGDLSVYWYQQSLDQGLQFLIQYYNGEERAKGNILERFSAQQFPDLHSELNLSSLELGDSALYFCASSVGRGQVSTDTQYFGPGTRLTVL.

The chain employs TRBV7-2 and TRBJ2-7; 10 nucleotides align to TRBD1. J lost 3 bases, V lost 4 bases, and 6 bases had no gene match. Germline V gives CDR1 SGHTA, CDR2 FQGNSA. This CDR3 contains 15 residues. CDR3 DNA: TGTGCCAGCAGCTCCCGACAGGGGGCAAACTACGAGCAGTACTTC. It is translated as CASSSRQGANYEQYF.

For the CDR3, the DNA is TGTGCCAGCAGCGTAACCGACAGGCCCTACGAGCAGTACTTC. Translation: CASSVTDRPYEQYF. V and J are TRBV9 and TRBJ2-7; possibly TRBD1 for D (6 bases). The CDR3 length is 14 residues. CDR1 SGDLS and CDR2 YYNGEE come from the germline V gene. Trimming shortened V by 1 base and J by 2 bases, and 10 bases separated the two germline ends.